The 13 T cell receptor beta chains presented below share a single source sample, sequenced in a study of OX40 agonist ivuxolimab in advanced cancers. Measured with immunoSEQ multiplex PCR; TCRdb has only the in-frame clones, and not every one. The sample has 87,000 or so clones, just under 90% seen once. The sample was CD4+ or CD8+ T cells sorted from blood, taken in a trial of the OX40 agonist ivuxolimab. The receptors stem from an adult with an advanced solid tumor such as melanoma, head and neck, liver or kidney cancer.

The chain has TRBV15 and TRBJ2-5; D tentatively fits TRBD1 or TRBD2 (6 bases each). The CDR3 is 16 residues long. V lost 1 base to trimming and J lost 5 bases, with 17 bases between them. Germline loops: CDR1 LNHNV, CDR2 YYDKDF (reference sequence). The CDR3 loop is CATSRGHRDFGETQYF. CDR3 nucleotide sequence: TGTGCCACCAGCAGAGGTCACAGGGACTTCGGGGAGACCCAGTACTTC.

The chain is built from TRBV19 and TRBJ1-5; possible D gene TRBD1, 5 bases. Trimming pared 3 bases from V and 4 bases from J, leaving 22 bases between. The CDR3 length is 18 residues. Germline CDR1 LNHDA, CDR2 SQIVND (reference sequence). The DNA for the CDR3 is TGTGCCAGTAGTATCACCCCGGTCGGGACCCTTGGGAATCAGCCCCAGCATTTT. Translation: CASSITPVGTLGNQPQHF.

This clone was seen more than once but under ten times. The same CDR3 also results from other DNA sequences found in this sample. In DNA, the CDR3 is TGTGCCAGCAGCTTTAGCAATCAGCCCCAGCATTTT. Residues: CASSFSNQPQHF. V usage is TRBV7-9 and J usage is TRBJ1-5; no firm D call. With 3 bases removed from V and 0 bases from J, the gap between germline ends came to 0 bases. There are 12 residues in the CDR3. Germline V gene sequence: CDR1 SEHNR, CDR2 FQNEAQ (reference sequence).

The chain is built from TRBV5-1 and TRBJ2-5; D is undetermined. The V end was cut by 1 base, the J end by 2 bases, with 12 bases between. CDR3 length: 15 residues. Germline loops: CDR1 SGHRS, CDR2 YFSETQ. CDR3 nucleotides: TGCGCCAGCAGCTTGAAGTTGCGCCAACAAGAGACCCAGTACTTC. It translates to CASSLKLRQQETQYF. Based on the CDR3 plus reference TRBV5-1 and TRBJ2-5, the full variable domain is KAGVTQTPRYLIKTRGQQVTLSCSPISGHRSVSWYQQTPGQGLQFLFEYFSETQRNKGNFPGRFSGRQFSNSRSEMNVSTLELGDSALYLCASSLKLRQQETQYFGPGTRLLVL.

The chain uses TRBV23-1 and TRBJ1-1; D is possibly TRBD1 (6 bases). TRBV23-1 is an open reading frame whose function is uncertain. Trimming stripped 5 bases from V and 2 bases from J, with 18 bases between. The CDR3 spans 16 residues. The CDR3 nucleotides are TGCGCCAGCAGTTCAATTCAGGGGCCAGGCAACACTGAAGCTTTCTTT. It is translated as CASSSIQGPGNTEAFF.

In its sample, this clone was seen once. The CDR3 reads CASSAGPGQGEDIQYF. The CDR3 DNA reads TGTGCCAGCAGCGCTGGACCGGGACAGGGGGAAGACATTCAGTACTTC. This rearrangement joins TRBV5-4 to TRBJ2-4; 11 bases are a match to TRBD1. CDR1 and CDR2 from the germline V gene are SGHNT and YYREEE (reference sequence). V was clipped by 4 bases and J by 8 bases; unmatched bases: 11. This CDR3 is 16 amino acids long.

V usage is TRBV11-2 and J usage is TRBJ2-3, with TRBD1 identical over 8 bases. CDR3 length equals 17 residues. Germline V gene lookup returns CDR1 SGHAT and CDR2 FQNNGV. The junction had 9 bases not matched to a gene; V was cut back by 4 bases and J by 0 bases. In DNA, the CDR3 is TGTGCCAGCAGCTCAAAACAGGGGGGCCCTAGCACAGATACGCAGTATTTT. This sequence encodes CASSSKQGGPSTDTQYF. The complete variable domain, with remaining parts taken from reference TRBV11-2 and TRBJ2-3, reads EAGVAQSPRYKIIEKRQSVAFWCNPISGHATLYWYQQILGQGPKLLIQFQNNGVVDDSQLPKDRFSAERLKGVDSTLKIQPAKLEDSAVYLCASSSKQGGPSTDTQYFGPGTRLTVL.

The rearrangement links TRBV6-5 to TRBJ1-5; TRBD1 aligns across 9 bases. Germline-derived CDR1 and CDR2 are MNHEY and SVGAGI. V trimming: 6 bases; J trimming: 5 bases; junction bases outside the gene matches: 8. This CDR3 comprises 15 residues. The CDR3 protein is CASRRDRAPDQPQHF. CDR3 DNA sequence: TGTGCCAGCAGGAGGGACAGGGCGCCCGATCAGCCCCAGCATTTT.

This clone was seen only a few times. The chain links TRBV10-3 to TRBJ1-5, with TRBD1 identical over 7 bases. Germline CDR1 is ENHRY and CDR2 is SYGVKD. The CDR3 is 14 amino acids. V lost 2 bases to trimming and J lost 4 bases; unmatched junction nucleotides: 2. The CDR3 DNA reads TGTGCCATCAGTGAGCCGACAGGGAATCAGCCCCAGCATTTT. Its protein is CAISEPTGNQPQHF.

The chain uses TRBV6-1 and TRBJ2-3; TRBD1 matches at 7 bases. Germline V lookup: CDR1 MNHNS, CDR2 SASEGT. V was clipped by 4 bases and J by 1 base; unmatched bases: 5. The CDR3 consists of 15 residues. The CDR3 spells CASSGRDSGTDTQYF. The CDR3 coding sequence is TGTGCCAGCAGTGGCCGGGACAGTGGCACAGATACGCAGTATTTT.

The chain links TRBV10-3 to TRBJ2-3, with 11 bases lining up with TRBD2. Germline-derived CDR1 and CDR2 are ENHRY and SYGVKD. V shed 7 bases and J 6 bases; nucleotides not matched to a gene: 6. The CDR3 contains 14 residues. The CDR3 protein is CAINPSGGMDTQYF. The DNA for the CDR3 is TGTGCCATCAACCCTAGCGGGGGGATGGATACGCAGTATTTT.

The chain employs TRBV18 and TRBJ2-7, with 8 nucleotides matching TRBD1. Per the germline V gene, CDR1 is KGHSH and CDR2 is LQKENI. This CDR3 has 14 residues. Trimming took 4 bases from V and 3 from J; bases not matched to a gene: 5. CDR3 coding DNA: TGTGCCAGCTCACTTATGACAGGGGACTACGAGCAGTACTTC. It is translated as CASSLMTGDYEQYF.

This clone occurred once. This chain connects TRBV23-1 to TRBJ2-1, with D perhaps matching TRBD1 (5 bases). TRBV23-1 is known as an ORF, though its function is uncertain. The V end was cut by 4 bases, the J end by 8 bases, with 12 bases between. The CDR3 covers 13 residues. CDR3 coding DNA: TGCGCCAGCAGTCGGGGAAGGGGCGATGAGCAGTTCTTC. Residues: CASSRGRGDEQFF.